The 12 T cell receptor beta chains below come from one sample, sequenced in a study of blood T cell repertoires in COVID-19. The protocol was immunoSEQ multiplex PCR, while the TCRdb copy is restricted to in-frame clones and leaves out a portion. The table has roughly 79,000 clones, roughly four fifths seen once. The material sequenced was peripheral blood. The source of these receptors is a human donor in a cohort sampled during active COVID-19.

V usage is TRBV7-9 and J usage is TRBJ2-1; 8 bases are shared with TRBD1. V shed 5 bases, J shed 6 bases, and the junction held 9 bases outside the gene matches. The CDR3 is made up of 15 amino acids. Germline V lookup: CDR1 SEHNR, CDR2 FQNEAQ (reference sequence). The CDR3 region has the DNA TGTGCCAGCAGCCTAAGGACAGGGCCCGGCAATGAGCAGTTCTTC. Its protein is CASSLRTGPGNEQFF. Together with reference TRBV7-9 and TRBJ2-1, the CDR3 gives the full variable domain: DTGVSQNPRHKITKRGQNVTFRCDPISEHNRLYWYRQTLGQGPEFLTYFQNEAQLEKSRLLSDRFSAERPKGSFSTLEIQRTEQGDSAMYLCASSLRTGPGNEQFFGPGTRLTVL.

The DNA of the CDR3 is TGTGCCAGCAGTCCCACCGCGGGTACAATCAAGCAGTTCTTC. Amino acid sequence: CASSPTAGTIKQFF. The chain combines TRBV27 with TRBJ2-1; D might be TRBD2 (5 bases). The ends were cut back, 5 bases at V and 11 bases at J, with 19 bases in the middle. Germline loops: CDR1 MNHEY, CDR2 SMNVEV (reference sequence). There are 14 residues in the CDR3.

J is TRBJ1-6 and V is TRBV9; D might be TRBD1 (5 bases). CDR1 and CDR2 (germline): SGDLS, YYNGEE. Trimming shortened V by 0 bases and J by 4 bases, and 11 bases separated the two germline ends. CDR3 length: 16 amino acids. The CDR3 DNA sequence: TGTGCCAGCAGCGTAGACGGGGGTAATTATAATTCACCCCTCCACTTT. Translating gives CASSVDGGNYNSPLHF.

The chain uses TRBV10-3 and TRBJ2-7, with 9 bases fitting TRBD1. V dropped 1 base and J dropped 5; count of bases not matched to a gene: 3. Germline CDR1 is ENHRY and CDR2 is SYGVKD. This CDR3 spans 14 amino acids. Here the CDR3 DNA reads TGTGCCATCAGTGAGTTTAGGACAGGGGACGAGCAGTACTTC. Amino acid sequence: CAISEFRTGDEQYF.

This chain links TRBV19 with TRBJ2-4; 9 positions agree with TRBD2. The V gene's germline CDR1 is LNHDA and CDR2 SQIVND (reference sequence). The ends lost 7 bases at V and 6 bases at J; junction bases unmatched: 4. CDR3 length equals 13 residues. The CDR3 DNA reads TGTGCCAGTACCATTAGCGGGGGAAACATTCAGTACTTC. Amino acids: CASTISGGNIQYF.

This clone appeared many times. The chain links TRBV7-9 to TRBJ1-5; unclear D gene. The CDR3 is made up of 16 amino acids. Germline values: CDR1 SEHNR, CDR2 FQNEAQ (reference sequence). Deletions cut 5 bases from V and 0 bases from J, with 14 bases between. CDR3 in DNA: TGTGCCAGCAGCAGCCTTACAGCTAATAGCAATCAGCCCCAGCATTTT. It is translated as CASSSLTANSNQPQHF.

CDR3 sequence reads: CASSSYDPGAYNEQFF. CDR3 coding DNA: TGTGCCAGCAGTTCCTACGACCCCGGGGCCTACAATGAGCAGTTCTTC. The genes are TRBV6-2 or TRBV6-3 and TRBJ2-1; D is possibly TRBD2 (5 bases). The CDR3 contains 16 residues. Trimming shortened V by 4 bases and J by 2 bases, and 15 bases separated the two germline ends. Per the germline V gene, CDR1 is MNHEY and CDR2 is SVGEGT.

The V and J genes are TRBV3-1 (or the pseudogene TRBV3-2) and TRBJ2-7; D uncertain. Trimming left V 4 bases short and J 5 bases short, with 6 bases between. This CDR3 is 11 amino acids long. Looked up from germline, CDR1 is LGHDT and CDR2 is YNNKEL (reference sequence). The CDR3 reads CASSLGHEQYF. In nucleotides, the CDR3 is TGTGCCAGCAGCCTCGGTCACGAGCAGTACTTC.

The chain's CDR3 is CASSLEGRWGQFF. The CDR3 bases are TGTGCCAGCAGCTTAGAGGGGCGGTGGGGGCAGTTCTTC. The chain recombines TRBV7-2 with TRBJ2-1; a weak D match, TRBD1 (5 bases). CDR3 length: 13 amino acids. CDR1 and CDR2 from the germline V gene are SGHTA and FQGNSA. Trimming pared 1 base from V and 12 bases from J, leaving 13 bases between.

In nucleotides, the CDR3 is TGTGCCAGCGGGAGACAGGGCCTTGATAATTCACCCCTCCACTTT. This sequence encodes CASGRQGLDNSPLHF. This chain links TRBV6-6 with TRBJ1-6, with TRBD1 matching 7 bases. The CDR3 covers 15 residues. J lost 5 bases, V lost 8 bases, and 9 bases had no gene match. Germline V gives CDR1 MNHNY, CDR2 SVGAGI (reference sequence).

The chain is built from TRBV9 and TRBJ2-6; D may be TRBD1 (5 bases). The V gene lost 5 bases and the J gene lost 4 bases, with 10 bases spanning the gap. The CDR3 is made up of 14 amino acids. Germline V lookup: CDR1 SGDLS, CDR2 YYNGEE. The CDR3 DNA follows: TGTGCCAGCAGACCAGGGTTGGGGGCCAACGTCCTGACTTTC. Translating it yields CASRPGLGANVLTF.

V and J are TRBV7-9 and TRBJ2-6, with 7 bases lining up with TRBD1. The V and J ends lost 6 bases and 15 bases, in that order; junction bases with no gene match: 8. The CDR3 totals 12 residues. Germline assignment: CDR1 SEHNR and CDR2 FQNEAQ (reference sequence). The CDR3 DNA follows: TGTGCCAGCAGTCGACAGGGCCGGGACCTGACTTTC. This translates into CASSRQGRDLTF.